The text below deals with one T cell receptor beta chain. The antigen is undetermined. Here immunoSEQ multiplex PCR was the method, and the copy in TCRdb shows in-frame clones only, minus some. In the table there are 180,000 or so clones, about 89% of which are singletons. This sample is part of a study of T cell responses to AZD1222 COVID-19 vaccine. Regarding the study as a whole: The donors showed a predominance of white British ancestry and of females, with possible underestimation of clonal diversity.

Trimming took 3 bases from V and 1 from J; bases not matched to a gene: 3. This CDR3 contains 15 residues. Germline CDR1 and CDR2: LNHDA and SQIVND (reference sequence). The material was peripheral blood, obtained 28 days after the second AZD1222 dose. This TCR derives from an adult who received the AZD1222 COVID-19 vaccine. This chain joins TRBV19 and TRBJ2-7; 10 nucleotides align to TRBD2. CDR3 sequence (DNA): TGTGCCAGTAGTATTGCAGCGGGAGGGTCCTACGAGCAGTACTTC. It translates to CASSIAAGGSYEQYF.